Included here is one TCR beta chain sequence, with context. The protocol was immunoSEQ multiplex PCR, while the TCRdb copy is restricted to in-frame clones and leaves out a portion. The table includes about 190,000 clones, less than 90% detected once. This sample is drawn from a study of blood T cell repertoires in COVID-19. Study-wide background: Sites in the United States, Italy and Spain provided acute and convalescent COVID-19 samples.

The germline V and J ends were trimmed by 3 bases and 4 bases, with 14 bases remaining between them. Germline CDR1 and CDR2: SEHNR and FQNEAQ (reference sequence). CDR3 length: 15 amino acids. This TCR derives from a man aged 30 to 39 with acute or convalescent COVID-19. V gene TRBV7-9 combines with J gene TRBJ2-3, with D uncertain. Sequenced input: peripheral blood. The CDR3 sequence is CASSFSSSLADTQYF. As DNA, the CDR3 is TGTGCCAGCAGCTTCAGCAGTAGCTTGGCAGATACGCAGTATTTT.